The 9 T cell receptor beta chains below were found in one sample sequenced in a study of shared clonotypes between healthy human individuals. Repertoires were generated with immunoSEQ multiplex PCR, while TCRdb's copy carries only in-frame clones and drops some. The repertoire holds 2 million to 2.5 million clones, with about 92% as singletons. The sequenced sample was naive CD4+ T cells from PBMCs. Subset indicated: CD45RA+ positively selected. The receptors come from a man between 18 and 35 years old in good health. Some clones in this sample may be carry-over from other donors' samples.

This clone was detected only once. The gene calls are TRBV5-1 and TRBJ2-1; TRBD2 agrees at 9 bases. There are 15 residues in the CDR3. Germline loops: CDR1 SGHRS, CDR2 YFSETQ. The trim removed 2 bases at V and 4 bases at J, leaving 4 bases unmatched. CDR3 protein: CASSFLAGMYNEQFF. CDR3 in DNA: TGCGCCAGCAGCTTCCTAGCGGGAATGTACAATGAGCAGTTCTTC.

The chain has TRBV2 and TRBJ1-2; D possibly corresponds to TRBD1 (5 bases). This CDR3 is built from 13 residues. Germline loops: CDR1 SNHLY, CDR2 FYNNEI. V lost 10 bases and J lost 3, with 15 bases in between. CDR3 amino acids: CATTGTTDYGYTF. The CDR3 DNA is TGTGCCACCACAGGAACCACGGACTATGGCTACACCTTC.

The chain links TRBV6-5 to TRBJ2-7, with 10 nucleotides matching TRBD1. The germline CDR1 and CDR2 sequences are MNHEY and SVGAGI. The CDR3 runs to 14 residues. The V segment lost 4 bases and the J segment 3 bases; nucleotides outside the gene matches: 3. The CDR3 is CASSLTGGIYEQYF. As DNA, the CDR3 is TGTGCCAGCAGTTTGACAGGGGGCATCTACGAGCAGTACTTC.

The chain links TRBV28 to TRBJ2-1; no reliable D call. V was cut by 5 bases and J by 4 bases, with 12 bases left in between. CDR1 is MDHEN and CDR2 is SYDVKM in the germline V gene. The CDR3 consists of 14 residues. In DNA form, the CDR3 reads TGTGCCAGCAGTGTGGCACAACGGTACAATGAGCAGTTCTTC. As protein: CASSVAQRYNEQFF.

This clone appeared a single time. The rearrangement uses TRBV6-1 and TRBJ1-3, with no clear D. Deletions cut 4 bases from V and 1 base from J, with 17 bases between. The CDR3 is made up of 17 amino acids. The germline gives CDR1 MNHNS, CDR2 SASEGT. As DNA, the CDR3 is TGTGCCAGCAGTGTTTTCCCGCCGTTTGAGTCTGGAAACACCATATATTTT. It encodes CASSVFPPFESGNTIYF.

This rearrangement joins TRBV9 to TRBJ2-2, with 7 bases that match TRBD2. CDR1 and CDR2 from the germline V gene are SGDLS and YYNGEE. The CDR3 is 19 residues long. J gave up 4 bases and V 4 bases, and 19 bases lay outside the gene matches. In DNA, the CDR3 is TGTGCCAGCAGCCGACTAGCAAGTAAGGTCAGTCCGTCCACCGGGGAGCTGTTTTTT. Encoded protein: CASSRLASKVSPSTGELFF.

The CDR3: CASSEAGGRNQPQHF. CDR3 sequence (DNA): TGTGCCAGCAGTGAAGCGGGGGGAAGGAATCAGCCCCAGCATTTT. The gene calls are TRBV2 and TRBJ1-5; weak D call: TRBD1 (5 bases). Germline V gene data show CDR1 as SNHLY and CDR2 as FYNNEI. The CDR3 is 15 residues long. Trimming took off 0 bases at V and 4 bases at J, with 10 bases between the two ends.

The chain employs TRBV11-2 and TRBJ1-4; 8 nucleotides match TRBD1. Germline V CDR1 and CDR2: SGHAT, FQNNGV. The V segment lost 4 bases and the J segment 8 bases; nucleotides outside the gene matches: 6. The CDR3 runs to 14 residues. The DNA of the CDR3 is TGTGCCAGCAGCTCTACAGGGGGGAGAGAAAAACTGTTTTTT. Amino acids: CASSSTGGREKLFF.

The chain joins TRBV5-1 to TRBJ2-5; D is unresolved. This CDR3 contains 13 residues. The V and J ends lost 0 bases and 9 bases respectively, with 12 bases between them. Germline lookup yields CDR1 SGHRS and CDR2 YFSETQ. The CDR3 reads CASSLEGQASQYF. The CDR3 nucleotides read TGCGCCAGCAGCTTGGAAGGGCAGGCGTCCCAGTACTTC.